This T cell receptor (beta chain) was sequenced in a study of T cell responses to AZD1222 COVID-19 vaccine. Trimming stripped 9 bases from V and 2 bases from J, with 11 bases between. Germline V gives CDR1 SGHRS, CDR2 YFSETQ. The CDR3 covers 12 residues. Produced via immunoSEQ multiplex PCR; TCRdb's table is partial and in-frame only. The sample holds about 87,000 clones, nearly 90% seen once. The specimen was peripheral blood, collected on day 0 of AZD1222 vaccination. J is TRBJ2-5 and V is TRBV5-1; possibly TRBD2 for D (6 bases). The sequence derives from an adult in good health. The CDR3 coding sequence is TGCGCCACCGGGACTGAGCAAGAGACCCAGTACTTC. It translates to CATGTEQETQYF.